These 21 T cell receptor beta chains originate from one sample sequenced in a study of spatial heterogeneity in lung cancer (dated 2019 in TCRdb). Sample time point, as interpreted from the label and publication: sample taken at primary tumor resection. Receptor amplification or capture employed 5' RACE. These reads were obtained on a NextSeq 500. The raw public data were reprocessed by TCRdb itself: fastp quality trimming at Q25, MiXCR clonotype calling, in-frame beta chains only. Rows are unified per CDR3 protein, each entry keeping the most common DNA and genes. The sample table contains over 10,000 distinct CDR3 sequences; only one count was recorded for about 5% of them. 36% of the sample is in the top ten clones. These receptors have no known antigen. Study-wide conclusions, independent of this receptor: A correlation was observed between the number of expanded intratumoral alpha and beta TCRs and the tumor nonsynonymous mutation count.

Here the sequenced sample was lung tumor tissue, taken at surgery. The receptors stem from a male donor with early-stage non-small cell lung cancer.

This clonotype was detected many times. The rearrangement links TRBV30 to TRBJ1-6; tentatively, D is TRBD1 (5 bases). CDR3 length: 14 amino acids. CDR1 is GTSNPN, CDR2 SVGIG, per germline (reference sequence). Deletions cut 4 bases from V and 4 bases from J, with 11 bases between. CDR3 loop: CAWNERGYNSPLHF. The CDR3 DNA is TGTGCCTGGAACGAAAGGGGATATAATTCACCCCTCCACTTT.

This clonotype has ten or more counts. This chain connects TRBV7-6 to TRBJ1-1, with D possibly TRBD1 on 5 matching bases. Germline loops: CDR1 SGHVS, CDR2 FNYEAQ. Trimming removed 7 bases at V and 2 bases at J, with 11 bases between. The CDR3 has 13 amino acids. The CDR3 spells CASIRDGNTEAFF. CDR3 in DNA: TGTGCCAGCATCAGGGATGGTAACACTGAAGCTTTCTTT.

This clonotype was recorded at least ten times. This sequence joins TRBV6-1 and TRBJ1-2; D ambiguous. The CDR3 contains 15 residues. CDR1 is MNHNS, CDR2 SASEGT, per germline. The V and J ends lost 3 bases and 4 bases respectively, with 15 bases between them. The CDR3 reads CASSDGRLSGYGYTF. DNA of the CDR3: TGTGCCAGCAGTGATGGTCGGCTGTCGGGCTATGGCTACACCTTC.

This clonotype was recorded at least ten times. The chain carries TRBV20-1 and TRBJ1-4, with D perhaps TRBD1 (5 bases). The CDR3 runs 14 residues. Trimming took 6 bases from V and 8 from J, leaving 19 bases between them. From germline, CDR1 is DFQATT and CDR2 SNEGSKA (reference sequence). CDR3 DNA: TGCAGTGCACGGGGGGGACCCAGCCCCGAAAAACTGTTTTTT. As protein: CSARGGPSPEKLFF.

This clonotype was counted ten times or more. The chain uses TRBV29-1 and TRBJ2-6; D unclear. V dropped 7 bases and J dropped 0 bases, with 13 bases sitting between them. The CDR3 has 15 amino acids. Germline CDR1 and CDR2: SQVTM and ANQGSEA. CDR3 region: CSAQQFVSGANVLTF. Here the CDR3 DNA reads TGCAGCGCCCAGCAATTTGTCTCTGGGGCCAACGTCCTGACTTTC.

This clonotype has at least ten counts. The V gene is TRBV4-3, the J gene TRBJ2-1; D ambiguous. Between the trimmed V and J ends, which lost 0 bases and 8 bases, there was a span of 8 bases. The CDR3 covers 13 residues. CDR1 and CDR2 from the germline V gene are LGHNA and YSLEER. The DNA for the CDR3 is TGCGCCAGCAGCCAAGATATCAGGTATGAGCAGTTCTTC. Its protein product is CASSQDIRYEQFF.

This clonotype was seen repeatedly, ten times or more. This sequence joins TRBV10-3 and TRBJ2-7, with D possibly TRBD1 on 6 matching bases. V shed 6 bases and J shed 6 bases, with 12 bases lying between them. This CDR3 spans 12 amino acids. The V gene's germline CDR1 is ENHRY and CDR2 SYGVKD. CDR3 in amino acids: CAIRDSLTEQYV. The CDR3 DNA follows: TGTGCCATCAGGGACAGCCTGACCGAGCAGTACGTC.

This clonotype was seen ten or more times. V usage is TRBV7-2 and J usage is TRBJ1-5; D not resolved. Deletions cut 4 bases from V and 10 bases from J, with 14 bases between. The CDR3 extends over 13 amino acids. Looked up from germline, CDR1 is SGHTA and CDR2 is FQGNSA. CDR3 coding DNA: TGTGCCAGCAGCTCCAATTGGAACCAACCCCAGCATTTT. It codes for CASSSNWNQPQHF.

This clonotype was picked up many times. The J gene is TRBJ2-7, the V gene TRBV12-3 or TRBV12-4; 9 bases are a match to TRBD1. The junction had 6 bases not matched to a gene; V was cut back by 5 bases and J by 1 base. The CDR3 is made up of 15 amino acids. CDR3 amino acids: CASSGAGTGSYEQYF. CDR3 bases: TGTGCCAGCAGTGGAGCCGGGACAGGGTCCTACGAGCAGTACTTC.

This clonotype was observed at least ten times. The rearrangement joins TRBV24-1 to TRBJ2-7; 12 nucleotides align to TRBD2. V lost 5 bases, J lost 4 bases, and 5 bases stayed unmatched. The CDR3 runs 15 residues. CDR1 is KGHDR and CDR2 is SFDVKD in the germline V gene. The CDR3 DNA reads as TGTGCCACCAGTGGCTTGACTAGCGGGAGTTACGAGCAGTACGTC. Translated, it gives CATSGLTSGSYEQYV.

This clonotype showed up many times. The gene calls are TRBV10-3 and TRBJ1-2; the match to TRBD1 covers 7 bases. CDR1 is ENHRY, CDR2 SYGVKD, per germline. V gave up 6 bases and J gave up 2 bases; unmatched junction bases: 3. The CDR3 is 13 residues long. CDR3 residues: CAIRGTENYGYTF. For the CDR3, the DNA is TGTGCCATCAGGGGGACAGAAAACTATGGCTACACCTTC.

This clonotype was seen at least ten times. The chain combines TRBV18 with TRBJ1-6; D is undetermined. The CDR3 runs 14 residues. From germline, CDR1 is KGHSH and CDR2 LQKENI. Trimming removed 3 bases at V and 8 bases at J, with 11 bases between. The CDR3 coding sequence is TGTGCCAGCTCACCTGCGGGCTCAGATTCACCCCTCCACTTT. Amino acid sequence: CASSPAGSDSPLHF.

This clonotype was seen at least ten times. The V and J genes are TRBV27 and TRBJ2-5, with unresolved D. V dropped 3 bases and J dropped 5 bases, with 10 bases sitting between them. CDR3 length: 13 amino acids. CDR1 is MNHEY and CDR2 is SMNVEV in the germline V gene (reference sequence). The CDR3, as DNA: TGTGCCAGCAGTTTCACGGGTTTGGAGACCCAGTACTTC. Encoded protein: CASSFTGLETQYF.

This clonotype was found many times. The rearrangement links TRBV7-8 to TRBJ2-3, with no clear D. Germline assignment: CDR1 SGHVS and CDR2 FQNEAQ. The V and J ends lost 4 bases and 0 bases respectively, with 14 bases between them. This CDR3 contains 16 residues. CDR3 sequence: CASSYRRSSSTDTQYF. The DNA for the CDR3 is TGTGCCAGCAGCTATAGGCGGTCCTCTAGCACAGATACGCAGTATTTT.

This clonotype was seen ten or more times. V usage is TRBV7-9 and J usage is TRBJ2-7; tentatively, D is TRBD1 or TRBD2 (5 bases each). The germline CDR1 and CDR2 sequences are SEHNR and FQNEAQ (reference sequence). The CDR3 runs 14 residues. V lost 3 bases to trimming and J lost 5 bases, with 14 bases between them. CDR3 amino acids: CASSFRQGEDEQYF. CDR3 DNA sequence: TGTGCCAGCAGCTTTCGGCAGGGAGAGGACGAGCAGTACTTC.

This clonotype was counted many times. The CDR3 DNA sequence: TGTGCCTGGAAACGGGGGGCTGGTAATGAAAAACTGTTTTTT. As protein: CAWKRGAGNEKLFF. This chain connects TRBV30 to TRBJ1-4; D possibly corresponds to TRBD1 (6 bases). Germline lookup yields CDR1 GTSNPN and CDR2 SVGIG (reference sequence). The V end was cut by 4 bases, the J end by 4 bases, with 13 bases between. The CDR3 length is 14 residues. The full variable domain, with the rest looked up from reference TRBV30 and TRBJ1-4, is SQTIHQWPATLVQPVGSPLSLECTVEGTSNPNLYWYRQAAGRGLQLLFYSVGIGQISSEVPQNLSASRPQDRQFILSSKKLLLSDSGFYLCAWKRGAGNEKLFFGSGTQLSVL.

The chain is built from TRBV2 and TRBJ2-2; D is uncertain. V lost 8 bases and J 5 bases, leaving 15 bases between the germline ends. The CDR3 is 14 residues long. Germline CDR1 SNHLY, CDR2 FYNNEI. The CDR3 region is CASREGLETGELFF. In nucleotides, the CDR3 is TGTGCCAGCCGAGAAGGGCTGGAGACCGGGGAGCTGTTTTTT.

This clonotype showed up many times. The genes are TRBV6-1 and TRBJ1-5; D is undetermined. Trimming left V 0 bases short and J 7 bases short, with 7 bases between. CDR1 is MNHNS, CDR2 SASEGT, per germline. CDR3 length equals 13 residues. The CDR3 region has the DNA TGTGCCAGCAGTGAAGCACAAAACCAGCCCCAGCATTTT. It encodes CASSEAQNQPQHF.

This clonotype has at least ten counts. The CDR3 here is CSASNPLLRSLHF. DNA for the CDR3: TGCAGTGCTAGTAATCCCCTCCTTAGGTCCCTCCACTTT. The V call is TRBV20-1, the J call TRBJ1-6; D remains unclear. The V gene lost 3 bases and the J gene lost 14 bases, with 17 bases spanning the gap. The CDR3 contains 13 residues. Germline V lookup: CDR1 DFQATT, CDR2 SNEGSKA (reference sequence).

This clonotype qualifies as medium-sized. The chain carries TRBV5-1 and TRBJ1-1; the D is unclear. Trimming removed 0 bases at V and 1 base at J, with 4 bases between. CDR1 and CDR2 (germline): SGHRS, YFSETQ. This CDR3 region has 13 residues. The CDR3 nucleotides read TGCGCCAGCAGCTTGGGGACGAACACTGAAGCTTTCTTT. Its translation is CASSLGTNTEAFF. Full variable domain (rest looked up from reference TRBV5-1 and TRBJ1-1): KAGVTQTPRYLIKTRGQQVTLSCSPISGHRSVSWYQQTPGQGLQFLFEYFSETQRNKGNFPGRFSGRQFSNSRSEMNVSTLELGDSALYLCASSLGTNTEAFFGQGTRLTVV.

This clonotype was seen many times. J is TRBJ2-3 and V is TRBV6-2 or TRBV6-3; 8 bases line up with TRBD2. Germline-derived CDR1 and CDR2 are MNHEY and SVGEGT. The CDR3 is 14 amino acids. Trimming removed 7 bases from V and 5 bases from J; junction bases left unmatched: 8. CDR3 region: CASNDGGAGDTQYF. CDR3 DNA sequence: TGTGCCAGCAACGACGGGGGGGCCGGAGATACGCAGTATTTT.